A selection of T cell receptor beta chains follows, all from one sample in a study of identical twins. TCRdb used MiXCR to reprocess the 5' RACE reads, holding one entry per CDR3 protein. The sample holds 150,000 or so distinct CDR3 sequences, roughly 3.3% seen once. The sequenced sample was memory T cells sorted from blood. These receptors were taken from a man between 18 and 29 years old in good health. CDR3s include the opening cysteine and the closing phenylalanine or tryptophan. D genes are given only for firm matches. Only part of the rows carry a size: once, few, many, or a class if the clone is expanded.

CASRPPDYPEQFF,TGTGCCAGCAGGCCCCCGGACTACCCCGAGCAGTTCTTC,many,13,TRBJ2-1,TRBV2,NA
CATSRSGGSTSDTQYF,TGTGCCACCAGCAGGTCGGGCGGGAGTACCTCAGATACGCAGTATTTT,many,16,TRBJ2-3,TRBV15,TRBD2
CASNPSGGYQPQHF,TGTGCCAGCAACCCCTCTGGGGGTTATCAGCCCCAGCATTTT,many,14,TRBJ1-5,TRBV18,NA
CASSFGTSVEQFF,TGTGCCAGCAGTTTTGGGACTAGCGTTGAGCAGTTCTTC,many,13,TRBJ2-1,TRBV12-3/TRBV12-4,TRBD2
CASSWDRADTQYF,TGCGCCAGCAGCTGGGACAGGGCGGATACGCAGTATTTT,many,13,TRBJ2-3,TRBV5-1,TRBD1
CSARRGGGRGRGEQFF,TGCAGTGCTAGAAGGGGTGGCGGGAGGGGCCGAGGTGAGCAGTTCTTC,few,16,TRBJ2-1,TRBV20-1,TRBD2
CASRLAGGRDTQYF,TGCGCCAGCAGACTGGCGGGAGGTCGGGATACGCAGTATTTT,many,14,TRBJ2-3,TRBV5-1,TRBD2
CASSSTGPGTGELFF,TGCGCCAGCAGCTCGACAGGGCCGGGCACCGGGGAGCTGTTTTTT,many,15,TRBJ2-2,TRBV5-1,TRBD1
CASSRGGGPSSYNEQFF,TGTGCCAGCAGCCGAGGGGGCGGACCGAGCTCCTACAATGAGCAGTTCTTC,NA,17,TRBJ2-1,TRBV7-9,TRBD1
CASGGTVYNEQFF,TGTGCCAGCGGAGGGACAGTATACAATGAGCAGTTCTTC,many,13,TRBJ2-1,TRBV5-6,NA
CASTKTRNTEAFF,TGTGCCAGCACTAAAACTAGGAACACTGAAGCTTTCTTT,many,13,TRBJ1-1,TRBV6-1,NA
CASSLLGSQETQYF,TGTGCCAGCAGCTTATTGGGGAGCCAAGAGACCCAGTACTTC,many,14,TRBJ2-5,TRBV7-2,NA
CASSPAIEAFF,TGTGCCAGCTCACCGGCCATTGAAGCTTTCTTT,NA,11,TRBJ1-1,TRBV18,NA
CSADPGGTGTDTQYF,TGCAGTGCTGACCCAGGGGGTACCGGCACAGATACGCAGTATTTT,many,15,TRBJ2-3,TRBV20-1,TRBD1
CASSVGQGSFEQYF,TGTGCCAGCAGTGTTGGACAGGGGAGTTTCGAGCAGTACTTC,many,14,TRBJ2-7,TRBV12-3/TRBV12-4,TRBD1
CSARAQGNEKLFF,TGCAGTGCTAGAGCCCAGGGTAATGAAAAACTGTTTTTT,many,13,TRBJ1-4,TRBV20-1,NA
CASRPSGRDTQYF,TGTGCCAGCAGGCCTAGCGGGAGAGATACGCAGTATTTT,many,13,TRBJ2-3,TRBV12-3/TRBV12-4,TRBD2
CATSSGFRSNQPQHF,TGTGCCACCAGCAGCGGGTTTCGGAGCAATCAGCCCCAGCATTTT,many,15,TRBJ1-5,TRBV15,NA
CASTRDLTDTQYF,TGTGCCAGCACCCGGGACCTCACAGATACGCAGTATTTT,many,13,TRBJ2-3,TRBV6-1,NA
CSAGGLAEGIQETQYF,TGCAGTGCTGGCGGACTAGCGGAGGGAATCCAAGAGACCCAGTACTTC,few,16,TRBJ2-5,TRBV20-1,TRBD2
CASSFAGGPTDTQYF,TGTGCCAGCAGTTTTGCGGGAGGGCCCACAGATACGCAGTATTTT,many,15,TRBJ2-3,TRBV12-3/TRBV12-4,TRBD2
CATTEGGGGNQPQHF,TGTGCCACTACGGAAGGGGGAGGGGGCAATCAGCCCCAGCATTTT,many,15,TRBJ1-5,TRBV6-2/TRBV6-3,NA
CASSWATVQTQYF,TGTGCCAGCAGTTGGGCGACCGTTCAGACCCAGTACTTC,many,13,TRBJ2-5,TRBV12-3/TRBV12-4,NA
CAIRGLAGTDTQYF,TGTGCCATCAGGGGACTAGCGGGCACAGATACGCAGTATTTT,many,14,TRBJ2-3,TRBV10-3,TRBD2
CSASKTSGIEQYF,TGCAGTGCTTCTAAGACTAGCGGGATCGAGCAGTACTTC,many,13,TRBJ2-7,TRBV20-1,TRBD2
CAIRGDGGRNEQFF,TGTGCCATCAGGGGGGACGGAGGTAGGAATGAGCAGTTCTTC,many,14,TRBJ2-1,TRBV10-3,NA
CASSLWRQKTYNEQFF,TGTGCCAGCAGCTTATGGCGGCAAAAGACCTACAATGAGCAGTTCTTC,many,16,TRBJ2-1,TRBV5-8,NA
CASSALAANTGELFF,TGTGCCAGTAGCGCGTTGGCGGCGAACACCGGGGAGCTGTTTTTT,many,15,TRBJ2-2,TRBV6-2/TRBV6-3,NA
CSARATGTGASGNTIYF,TGCAGTGCTAGAGCTACCGGGACAGGGGCCTCTGGAAACACCATATATTTT,many,17,TRBJ1-3,TRBV20-1,TRBD1
CASSHYRGASGANVLTF,TGTGCCAGCAGCCACTACAGGGGAGCCTCTGGGGCCAACGTCCTGACTTTC,NA,17,TRBJ2-6,TRBV14,TRBD1
CASSSGGGSNQPQHF,TGTGCCAGCAGCTCAGGGGGTGGTAGCAATCAGCCCCAGCATTTT,many,15,TRBJ1-5,TRBV7-9,TRBD1
CASRGDRVTDTQYF,TGTGCCAGCAGGGGGGACAGGGTCACAGATACGCAGTATTTT,many,14,TRBJ2-3,TRBV6-4,TRBD1
CASSHGWTQYF,TGTGCCAGCAGCCACGGGTGGACCCAGTACTTC,NA,11,TRBJ2-5,TRBV14,NA
CAISPGAKETQYF,TGTGCCATCAGTCCGGGGGCAAAGGAGACCCAGTACTTC,many,13,TRBJ2-5,TRBV10-3,NA
CASSLWGQHLPYEQYF,TGTGCCAGCAGTTTATGGGGACAGCACCTACCCTACGAGCAGTACTTC,many,16,TRBJ2-7,TRBV28,TRBD1
CATSRDRRTGFTDTQYF,TGTGCCACCAGCAGAGACAGGAGAACGGGATTCACAGATACGCAGTATTTT,many,17,TRBJ2-3,TRBV15,NA
CASSFPGTGREQYF,TGCGCCAGCAGCTTTCCCGGGACAGGGCGCGAGCAGTACTTC,many,14,TRBJ2-7,TRBV5-1,TRBD1
CASRDLGTPRTEAFF,TGTGCCAGCAGAGATTTAGGGACACCGAGGACTGAAGCTTTCTTT,many,15,TRBJ1-1,TRBV27,NA
CASGKVGLFYEQYF,TGTGCCAGCGGGAAAGTGGGACTGTTCTACGAGCAGTACTTC,many,14,TRBJ2-7,TRBV28,NA
CASSPDRDGQPQHF,TGTGCCAGCAGCCCAGACAGGGATGGTCAGCCCCAGCATTTT,many,14,TRBJ1-5,TRBV6-1,TRBD1
CASSHSQGGFRGYTF,TGTGCCAGCAGCCATTCCCAGGGGGGATTTCGAGGCTACACCTTC,many,15,TRBJ1-2,TRBV14,TRBD1
CASSVEGTPLHF,TGTGCCAGCAGCGTAGAGGGGACACCCCTCCACTTT,many,12,TRBJ1-6,TRBV9,NA
CASSSQRDALLSGANVLTF,TGCGCCAGCAGCTCCCAGCGGGATGCACTTCTCTCTGGGGCCAACGTCCTGACTTTC,NA,19,TRBJ2-6,TRBV5-1,TRBD2
CASRGAGLRGNEQFF,TGTGCCAGCAGGGGGGCCGGACTTAGGGGCAATGAGCAGTTCTTC,many,15,TRBJ2-1,TRBV6-2/TRBV6-3,NA
CASSRRAAGGTQYF,TGTGCCAGCAGTCGACGCGCCGCAGGGGGGACCCAGTACTTC,many,14,TRBJ2-5,TRBV28,TRBD1
CASRSGQGGEAFF,TGTGCCAGCAGATCGGGACAGGGCGGCGAAGCTTTCTTT,NA,13,TRBJ1-1,TRBV7-3,TRBD1